A selection of T cell receptor beta chains follows, all from one sample in a study of T cell responses to AZD1222 COVID-19 vaccine. Sequenced by immunoSEQ multiplex PCR; TCRdb stores in-frame clones only, minus some. This table holds 100,000 to 150,000 clones, 89% found once. Sequences were derived from peripheral blood, sampled on day 0 of AZD1222 vaccination. These receptors came from an adult in good health. Each CDR3 is given with its conserved first and last residue. The D gene is left open where the match is weak. The listing skips clone size in some rows; elsewhere it reads once, few, many or a size class.

v_gene: TRBV13; d_gene: -; abundance: -; j_gene: TRBJ1-2; CDR3nt: TGTGCCAGCAGCTTAGGGGGCGAGTACTATGGCTACACCTTC; CDR3aa: CASSLGGEYYGYTF
v_gene: TRBV5-1; d_gene: -; abundance: -; j_gene: TRBJ2-7; CDR3nt: TGCGCCAGCAGCTTGGAACTGGGGTGGACCTACGAGCAGTACTTC; CDR3aa: CASSLELGWTYEQYF
v_gene: TRBV6-5; d_gene: -; abundance: -; j_gene: TRBJ1-5; CDR3nt: TGTGCCAGCAGTTACTCGGGACCCACCTCGAATCAGCCCCAGCATTTT; CDR3aa: CASSYSGPTSNQPQHF
v_gene: TRBV7-2; d_gene: -; abundance: -; j_gene: TRBJ1-1; CDR3nt: TGTGCCAGCAGCTCCGGACAGACGAACACTGAAGCTTTCTTT; CDR3aa: CASSSGQTNTEAFF
v_gene: TRBV19; d_gene: -; abundance: -; j_gene: TRBJ1-2; CDR3nt: TGTGCCAGTAGTATACAGCCAGGCGCTAACTATGGCTACACCTTC; CDR3aa: CASSIQPGANYGYTF
v_gene: TRBV25-1; d_gene: -; abundance: once; j_gene: TRBJ1-6; CDR3nt: TGTGCCAGCAGTGAAGGGGGGTCCCTCTATAATTCACCCCTCCACTTT; CDR3aa: CASSEGGSLYNSPLHF
v_gene: TRBV10-1; d_gene: -; abundance: -; j_gene: TRBJ2-1; CDR3nt: TGCGCCAGCAGTGAGTCGGGCAGTATATTCGATGAGCAGTTCTTC; CDR3aa: CASSESGSIFDEQFF
v_gene: TRBV4-2; d_gene: -; abundance: -; j_gene: TRBJ1-3; CDR3nt: TGTGCCAGCAGCAACACGGACGGAGCCCCCTCTGGAAACACCATATATTTT; CDR3aa: CASSNTDGAPSGNTIYF
v_gene: TRBV5-5; d_gene: -; abundance: -; j_gene: TRBJ1-6; CDR3nt: TGTGCCAGCAGCCTCACCGACGGTAATAATTCACCCCTCCACTTT; CDR3aa: CASSLTDGNNSPLHF
v_gene: TRBV5-4; d_gene: -; abundance: -; j_gene: TRBJ1-4; CDR3nt: TGTGCCAGCAGCTTCGAGGGGGGAAATGAAAAACTGTTTTTT; CDR3aa: CASSFEGGNEKLFF
v_gene: TRBV14; d_gene: -; abundance: -; j_gene: TRBJ2-7; CDR3nt: TGTGCCAGCAGCCAAGACCTTACCTACGAGCAGTACTTC; CDR3aa: CASSQDLTYEQYF
v_gene: TRBV12-3/TRBV12-4; d_gene: -; abundance: -; j_gene: TRBJ1-5; CDR3nt: TGTGCCAGCAGTTTCGGAGGGAATCAGCCCCAGCATTTT; CDR3aa: CASSFGGNQPQHF
v_gene: TRBV10-3; d_gene: -; abundance: -; j_gene: TRBJ1-2; CDR3nt: TGTGCCATCAGTGAGGCACAGGGCTATGGCTACACCTTC; CDR3aa: CAISEAQGYGYTF
v_gene: TRBV30; d_gene: -; abundance: once; j_gene: TRBJ1-2; CDR3nt: TGTGCCTGGAGTGTGGGACAAAATAACTATGGCTACACCTTC; CDR3aa: CAWSVGQNNYGYTF
v_gene: TRBV5-4; d_gene: TRBD2; abundance: -; j_gene: TRBJ2-1; CDR3nt: TGTGCCAGCAGCTTTCGACTAGCGGCGTACAATGAGCAGTTCTTC; CDR3aa: CASSFRLAAYNEQFF
v_gene: TRBV9; d_gene: -; abundance: -; j_gene: TRBJ1-3; CDR3nt: TGTGCCAGCAGCGTAGTCGCAAGCAGGGAAACCTCTGGAAACACCATATATTTT; CDR3aa: CASSVVASRETSGNTIYF
v_gene: TRBV27; d_gene: -; abundance: -; j_gene: TRBJ1-1; CDR3nt: TGTGCCAGCAGTTTATCGGGGGCGGGGATAGCTTTCTTT; CDR3aa: CASSLSGAGIAFF
v_gene: TRBV19; d_gene: -; abundance: -; j_gene: TRBJ1-1; CDR3nt: TGTGCCAGTAGTATAAATACGAACACTGAAGCTTTCTTT; CDR3aa: CASSINTNTEAFF
v_gene: TRBV19; d_gene: -; abundance: -; j_gene: TRBJ1-2; CDR3nt: TGTGCCAGTAGCGATTTGGACAGTACTAACTATGGCTACACCTTC; CDR3aa: CASSDLDSTNYGYTF
v_gene: TRBV3-1/TRBV3-2; d_gene: TRBD1; abundance: -; j_gene: TRBJ1-2; CDR3nt: TGTGCCAGCAGCACGACAGGGAGTGGCTACACCTTC; CDR3aa: CASSTTGSGYTF
v_gene: TRBV19; d_gene: -; abundance: -; j_gene: TRBJ2-3; CDR3nt: TGTGCCAGTAGTAGGGGACTCATCACAGATACGCAGTATTTT; CDR3aa: CASSRGLITDTQYF
v_gene: TRBV6-6; d_gene: -; abundance: -; j_gene: TRBJ2-7; CDR3nt: TGTGCCAGCAGTTACAAACAGGGCACATCCTACGAGCAGTACTTC; CDR3aa: CASSYKQGTSYEQYF
v_gene: TRBV9; d_gene: -; abundance: once; j_gene: TRBJ2-2; CDR3nt: TGTGCCAGCAGGTCCTTTACCGGGGAGCTGTTTTTT; CDR3aa: CASRSFTGELFF
v_gene: TRBV19; d_gene: TRBD1; abundance: few; j_gene: TRBJ1-2; CDR3nt: TGTGCCAGTAGTATAGCCCCCGGACAGGCCTATGGCTACACCTTC; CDR3aa: CASSIAPGQAYGYTF
v_gene: TRBV5-4; d_gene: -; abundance: -; j_gene: TRBJ2-7; CDR3nt: TGTGCCAGCAGCTTGGGGCAGAGGGGGGACTACGAGCAGTACTTC; CDR3aa: CASSLGQRGDYEQYF
v_gene: TRBV12-3/TRBV12-4; d_gene: -; abundance: -; j_gene: TRBJ1-5; CDR3nt: TGTGCCAGCACGATACAGAGCAATCAGCCCCAGCATTTT; CDR3aa: CASTIQSNQPQHF
v_gene: TRBV5-1; d_gene: TRBD1; abundance: -; j_gene: TRBJ1-1; CDR3nt: TGCGCCAGCAGCCTGACCGGGACAGGGGGTACTGAAGCTTTCTTT; CDR3aa: CASSLTGTGGTEAFF
v_gene: TRBV5-1; d_gene: -; abundance: -; j_gene: TRBJ1-1; CDR3nt: TGCGCCAGCAGCTTGGATCAGGGAGGGGGTGAAGCTTTCTTT; CDR3aa: CASSLDQGGGEAFF
v_gene: TRBV30; d_gene: -; abundance: -; j_gene: TRBJ2-2; CDR3nt: TGTGCCTGGAGAGTAGATCCAAACAAGGGTGTGCTGTTTTTT; CDR3aa: CAWRVDPNKGVLFF
v_gene: TRBV9; d_gene: -; abundance: -; j_gene: TRBJ2-3; CDR3nt: TGTGCCAGCAGCGCGGTGGGGGCAGATACGCAGTATTTT; CDR3aa: CASSAVGADTQYF
v_gene: TRBV6-2/TRBV6-3; d_gene: -; abundance: -; j_gene: TRBJ2-7; CDR3nt: TGTGCCAGCAGCGACTACGAGCAGTACTTC; CDR3aa: CASSDYEQYF
v_gene: TRBV7-9; d_gene: -; abundance: -; j_gene: TRBJ2-1; CDR3nt: TGTGCCAGCAGCTTACAGGGGTCGGGGCAGTTCTTC; CDR3aa: CASSLQGSGQFF
v_gene: TRBV5-1; d_gene: TRBD1; abundance: once; j_gene: TRBJ1-1; CDR3nt: TGCGCCAGCAGCCCGTTACAGGGGGCTGGGACTGAAGCTTTCTTT; CDR3aa: CASSPLQGAGTEAFF
v_gene: TRBV9; d_gene: -; abundance: -; j_gene: TRBJ2-6; CDR3nt: TGTGCCAGCAGCGTAGGAGGATCTGGGGCCAACGTCCTGACTTTC; CDR3aa: CASSVGGSGANVLTF
v_gene: TRBV5-1; d_gene: -; abundance: -; j_gene: TRBJ1-1; CDR3nt: TGCGCCAGCAGCTTGGGTGAGGTCCCATACCAAGCTTTCTTT; CDR3aa: CASSLGEVPYQAFF
v_gene: TRBV9; d_gene: -; abundance: -; j_gene: TRBJ2-2; CDR3nt: TGTGCCAGCAGCGTACGGAATCGAAACACCGGGGAGCTGTTTTTT; CDR3aa: CASSVRNRNTGELFF
v_gene: TRBV4-3; d_gene: -; abundance: -; j_gene: TRBJ1-2; CDR3nt: TGCGCCAGCAGCGCCACCGCAGGCATCCTTTCGTGGGGCTACACCTTC; CDR3aa: CASSATAGILSWGYTF
v_gene: TRBV5-6; d_gene: -; abundance: once; j_gene: TRBJ1-6; CDR3nt: TGTGCCAGCACTCCAGGGAGGGCCTATAATTCACCCCTCCACTTT; CDR3aa: CASTPGRAYNSPLHF
v_gene: TRBV28; d_gene: -; abundance: -; j_gene: TRBJ1-2; CDR3nt: TGTGCCAGCCGCCCGCAGACAGTCGGTGGCTACACCTTC; CDR3aa: CASRPQTVGGYTF
v_gene: TRBV9; d_gene: -; abundance: many; j_gene: TRBJ2-1; CDR3nt: TGTGCCAGCAGCGTAGGGAATTGGCAGGGTCCCTACAATGAGCAGTTCTTC; CDR3aa: CASSVGNWQGPYNEQFF